Included here is one T cell receptor (beta chain) sequence, with context. Other DNA sequences in this specimen translate into the identical CDR3. V dropped 3 bases and J dropped 4 bases, with 9 bases sitting between them. Germline CDR1 and CDR2: SGHTA and FQGNSA. The CDR3 runs to 13 residues. The sample comes from a study of control samples from healthy donors and cancer patients. Data came from immunoSEQ multiplex PCR; TCRdb stores just in-frame clones and leaves some out. The table includes under 450,000 clones, 75% to 95% detected once. This TCR came from a man aged 40-50 years with head and neck cancer. The chain joins TRBV7-2 to TRBJ1-2; D is possibly TRBD1 (5 bases). The source material was PBMCs. DNA of the CDR3: TGTGCCAGCAGCTTGGGGACCTCCTATGGCTACACCTTC. It specifies CASSLGTSYGYTF. The full variable domain, its missing parts supplied by reference TRBV7-2 and TRBJ1-2, is GAGVSQSPSNKVTEKGKDVELRCDPISGHTALYWYRQSLGQGLEFLIYFQGNSAPDKSGLPSDRFSAERTGGSVSTLTIQRTQQEDSAVYLCASSLGTSYGYTFGSGTRLTVV.